A single TCR beta chain is shown here with its context. This specimen belongs to a study of memory CD4+ T cells and cytomegalovirus serostatus. The sort gate was single viable CD3+CD4+CD8-CD45RO+ cells for memory CD4+ T cells. The germline gives CDR1 MDHEN, CDR2 SYDVKM. This CDR3 is built from 16 residues. Trimming at V came to 4 bases and at J to 0 bases, leaving 4 bases not matched to a gene. Data came from immunoSEQ multiplex PCR; TCRdb stores just in-frame clones and leaves some out. The sample yields roughly 76,000 clones, around four fifths seen once. This receptor was identified in an adult in good health and CMV-seropositive. The chain carries TRBV28 and TRBJ2-2; 8 bases map to TRBD1. The specimen was memory CD4+ T cells from blood. The chain's CDR3 is CASSSWTGSNTGELFF. CDR3 DNA sequence: TGTGCCAGCAGTTCCTGGACAGGGTCGAACACCGGGGAGCTGTTTTTT.